The 9 T cell receptor beta chains presented below share a single source sample, sequenced in a study of human versus mouse CDR3 diversity and MHC coevolution. Data came from immunoSEQ multiplex PCR; TCRdb stores just in-frame clones and leaves some out. The table lists approximately 81,000 clones, just over 90% of them singletons. The material sequenced was naive CD4+ T cells from blood. Documented subset: CD45RO-negative CD62L-positive naive CD4 T cells. The receptors shown here come from a person between 30 and 69 years old in good health.

The rearrangement joins TRBV5-6 to TRBJ2-2, with TRBD2 matching over 15 bases. The V gene's germline CDR1 is SGHDT and CDR2 YYEEEE. V trimming: 3 bases; J trimming: 5 bases; junction bases outside the gene matches: 8. The CDR3 runs to 18 residues. The CDR3 reads CASSSPGLAGGRTGELFF. The CDR3 DNA reads as TGTGCCAGCAGCTCTCCGGGACTAGCGGGGGGTCGGACCGGGGAGCTGTTTTTT.

J is TRBJ1-2 and V is TRBV18; 12 nucleotides align to TRBD1. The V gene end was trimmed by 6 bases and the J gene end by 4 bases; junction bases not matched to a gene: 6. This CDR3 contains 15 residues. CDR1 KGHSH and CDR2 LQKENI come from the germline V gene. The CDR3 nucleotides read TGTGCCAGCTCTTCGGGACAGGGGGCTTTCTATGGCTACACCTTC. It translates to CASSSGQGAFYGYTF.

The genes are TRBV7-9 and TRBJ1-1; unclear D gene. Trimming took 2 bases from V and 1 from J, leaving 8 bases between them. CDR3 length: 14 amino acids. Germline assignment: CDR1 SEHNR and CDR2 FQNEAQ (reference sequence). CDR3 coding DNA: TGTGCCAGCAGCTTAATGGGCAAGAACACTGAAGCTTTCTTT. This translates into CASSLMGKNTEAFF.

This chain connects TRBV7-2 to TRBJ2-7, with 7 bases matching TRBD2. Germline V gene lookup returns CDR1 SGHTA and CDR2 FQGNSA. The V gene end was trimmed by 3 bases and the J gene end by 6 bases; junction bases not matched to a gene: 11. The CDR3 consists of 15 residues. Here the CDR3 DNA reads TGTGCCAGCAGCTTTACTAGCGCCAAAGGTACCGAGCAGTACTTC. This sequence encodes CASSFTSAKGTEQYF. Full variable domain (missing parts from reference TRBV7-2 and TRBJ2-7): GAGVSQSPSNKVTEKGKDVELRCDPISGHTALYWYRQSLGQGLEFLIYFQGNSAPDKSGLPSDRFSAERTGGSVSTLTIQRTQQEDSAVYLCASSFTSAKGTEQYFGPGTRLTVT.

The chain uses TRBV7-6 and TRBJ2-5; D gene unclear. The tail of the sequence fits TRBJ2-7 better, so the J call may be wrong. CDR3 length: 15 amino acids. From germline, CDR1 is SGHVS and CDR2 FNYEAQ. Here the CDR3 DNA reads TGTGCCAGCAGCTCTAATCCGGGTCTACCCTACGAGCAGTACTTC. Protein product: CASSSNPGLPYEQYF.

This clone has only one observation. This rearrangement joins TRBV7-2 to TRBJ1-1; D unclear. This CDR3 has 12 residues. Germline CDR1 SGHTA, CDR2 FQGNSA. V was cut by 5 bases and J by 10 bases, with 14 bases left in between. The CDR3 DNA reads as TGTGCCAGCAGCCCCGGTCGGGGAACAGCTTTCTTT. Amino acids: CASSPGRGTAFF. The full variable domain, completed using reference TRBV7-2 and TRBJ1-1, is GAGVSQSPSNKVTEKGKDVELRCDPISGHTALYWYRQSLGQGLEFLIYFQGNSAPDKSGLPSDRFSAERTGGSVSTLTIQRTQQEDSAVYLCASSPGRGTAFFGQGTRLTVV.

The chain employs TRBV7-2 and TRBJ2-5, with TRBD1 as a possible D gene (6 bases). This CDR3 contains 13 residues. V was clipped by 4 bases and J by 7 bases, with 13 bases between them. The V gene's germline CDR1 is SGHTA and CDR2 FQGNSA. The CDR3 DNA follows: TGTGCCAGCAGCTCAGACAGGCCAGGGACCCAGTACTTC. Translating it yields CASSSDRPGTQYF.

CDR3 sequence: CASNPPPRGYTF. In DNA, the CDR3 is TGTGCCAGCAACCCACCGCCCCGGGGCTACACCTTC. The V and J genes are TRBV2 and TRBJ1-2; D gene ambiguous. Trimming took off 7 bases at V and 8 bases at J, with 14 bases between the two ends. The V gene's germline CDR1 is SNHLY and CDR2 FYNNEI. The CDR3 totals 12 residues.

The V gene is TRBV7-9, the J gene TRBJ1-1; TRBD1 aligns across 9 bases. The length of the CDR3 is 14 residues. Trimming cost V 5 bases and J 1 base; bases outside gene matches: 2. Germline values: CDR1 SEHNR, CDR2 FQNEAQ (reference sequence). CDR3 loop: CASSLDRGNTEAFF. CDR3 DNA: TGTGCCAGCAGCCTGGACAGGGGGAACACTGAAGCTTTCTTT. Full variable domain (outside the CDR3, taken from reference TRBV7-9 and TRBJ1-1): DTGVSQNPRHKITKRGQNVTFRCDPISEHNRLYWYRQTLGQGPEFLTYFQNEAQLEKSRLLSDRFSAERPKGSFSTLEIQRTEQGDSAMYLCASSLDRGNTEAFFGQGTRLTVV.